The table lists the clone carrying this TCR beta chain with a few counts. Cells were sorted from thawed PBMC rested overnight and stained with GMM-loaded CD1B tetramer, viability dye and anti-CD3. The lipid loaded on the CD1B tetramers was C32 glucose monomycolate from Rhodococcus equi. Before cryopreservation, the sorted PBMC lost their CD14-expressing monocytes. This sample is drawn from a study of T cells in tuberculosis. Turning to the study itself: T cells were selected with CD1B tetramers loaded with glucose monomycolate.

Profiling relied on immunoSEQ multiplex PCR, and the TCRdb table lists in-frame clones only, not all of them. The table has around 60,000 clones, 81% seen once. The CDR3 runs to 13 residues. V dropped 1 base and J dropped 11; count of bases not matched to a gene: 5. The germline gives CDR1 SEHNR, CDR2 FQNEAQ (reference sequence). The gene calls are TRBV7-9 and TRBJ1-1, with 9 nucleotides matching TRBD1. This TCR came from an adult woman with latent tuberculosis. Input material: CD1b-GMM tetramer-negative cells sorted from PBMCs. The chain's CDR3 is CASSLDRGQLAFF. DNA of the CDR3: TGTGCCAGCAGCTTAGACAGGGGGCAGTTGGCTTTCTTT.